This TCR beta chain was captured in a study of cytomegalovirus exposure and HLA in healthy donors. CDR1 and CDR2 from the germline V gene are LGHNA and YNFKEQ. V shed 1 base, J shed 5 bases, and the junction held 9 bases outside the gene matches. The CDR3 is 16 amino acids. Whole-study findings and limits: Many donors carried some public TCRs, although rarity characterized most TCR sequences. The classifier was said to identify cytomegalovirus status with high specificity and sensitivity.

Of note for this clone: The antigen is not known.

The PCR ran on 60 Vbeta and 13 Jbeta primers. Data came from immunoSEQ multiplex PCR; TCRdb stores just in-frame clones and leaves some out. In the table there are 150,000 to 200,000 clones, approximately 80% of which are singletons. This TCR was sampled from a male donor in good health and CMV-seronegative. The sample taken for sequencing was PBMCs. This chain connects TRBV4-2 to TRBJ2-7; 9 nucleotides line up with TRBD1. CDR3 coding DNA: TGTGCCAGCAGCCAAGGGCCGGGACAGGGATTTGACGAGCAGTACTTC. Encoded protein: CASSQGPGQGFDEQYF.